The T cell receptor beta chain described here comes from a study of low-dose radiotherapy and immunotherapy resistance in tumors. Primers used for first-strand cDNA, a TRAV- and TRBV-specific set, covered both alpha and beta chains. TCR amplification used 20 to 25 PCR cycles, a constant-region primer and a V-primer adapter. TCRdb recomputed calls from the reads with MiXCR, one row per CDR3 protein. Of tens of thousands of distinct CDR3 sequences listed, 26% are singletons. Time point reported: before trial treatment. V lost 5 bases and J lost 10, with 12 bases in between. CDR1 and CDR2 from the germline V gene are SGHVS and FQNEAQ. The CDR3 loop spans 12 amino acids. On this clonotype: With a far larger clone one base away, a read error is the likely cause.

The chain is built from TRBV7-8 and TRBJ2-1; D call uncertain. The sequenced sample was PBMCs, obtained before treatment. This receptor was taken from a male donor with rectosigmoid adenocarcinoma. This CDR3 reads CASSADRHEQFF. The CDR3 DNA reads as TGTGCCAGCAGCGCGGACCGGCACGAGCAGTTCTTC.